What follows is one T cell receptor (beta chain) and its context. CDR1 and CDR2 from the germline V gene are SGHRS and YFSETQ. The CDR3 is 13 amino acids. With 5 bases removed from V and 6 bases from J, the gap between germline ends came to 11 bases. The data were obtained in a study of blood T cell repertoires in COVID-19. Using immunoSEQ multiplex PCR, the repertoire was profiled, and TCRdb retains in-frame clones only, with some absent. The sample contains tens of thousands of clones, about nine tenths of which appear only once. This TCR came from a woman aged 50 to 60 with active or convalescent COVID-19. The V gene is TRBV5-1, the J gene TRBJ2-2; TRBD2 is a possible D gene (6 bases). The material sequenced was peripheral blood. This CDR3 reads CASRGLAAGELFF. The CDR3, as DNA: TGCGCCAGCAGGGGACTTGCGGCCGGGGAGCTGTTTTTT.